The text below deals with one T cell receptor beta chain. Its antigen is unidentified. These data are taken from a study of OX40 agonist ivuxolimab in advanced cancers. Study in general: In this cohort, patients received ivuxolimab, an agonistic anti-OX40 (CD134) antibody. Around 40% of patients had received prior checkpoint inhibitor therapy.

Study conclusions and caveats: Both blood CD4+ and CD8+ T cells showed clonal growth by week 6 at 0.1 to 3.0 mg/kg. At 0.1-3.0 mg/kg, partial responders had clonal expansion among the lowest observed.

Clones were sequenced by immunoSEQ multiplex PCR, and TCRdb holds only the in-frame ones, with some missing. This sample has approximately 81,000 clones, with 85% to 90% found just once. The sample consisted of CD4+ or CD8+ T cells sorted from blood, taken in a trial of the OX40 agonist ivuxolimab. This clonotype was sampled from an adult with an advanced solid tumor such as melanoma, head and neck, liver or kidney cancer.

The CDR3 spells CASSPTGGSVVNTEAFF. As DNA, the CDR3 is TGTGCCAGCTCACCCACAGGGGGCTCCGTAGTGAACACTGAAGCTTTCTTT. This chain joins TRBV18 and TRBJ1-1, with 9 bases matching TRBD1. CDR1 is KGHSH, CDR2 LQKENI, per germline. This CDR3 contains 17 residues. With 3 bases clipped from V and 0 bases from J, the junction kept 8 bases outside the gene matches.